The T cell receptor (beta chain) described here comes from a study of shared clonotypes between healthy human individuals. General study results and limits: Compared with memory subsets, naive subsets generally had larger estimated richness.

Naive CD4+ cells were CD45RA-selected; the remaining cells were memory. Concerning this clone: Its antigen remains unidentified.

The assay was run at deep level. In the source study's methods: For the immunoSEQ data, sequences were junction-only without quality scores, so filtering differed. The method was immunoSEQ multiplex PCR; TCRdb's version includes in-frame clones alone and lacks a portion of them. D and trimming come from the DNA, and the V and J calls and clone size come from that table. This table holds 850,000 to 1,100,000 clones, approximately 80% found once. The sequencing sample was made of memory CD4+ T cells from PBMCs. The subset: CD45RA-negative fraction. The receptor was isolated from a man between 18 and 29 years old in good health. Some clones in this sample may be carry-over from other donors' samples.

In DNA, the CDR3 is TGTGCCAGCAGCCCAAGAGCTACCCCCTACGAGCAGTACTTC. Translating gives CASSPRATPYEQYF. The gene calls are TRBV27 and TRBJ2-7; D is uncertain. The germline V and J ends were trimmed by 6 bases and 2 bases, with 14 bases remaining between them. The CDR3 is made up of 14 amino acids. Germline V CDR1 and CDR2: MNHEY, SMNVEV (reference sequence).